These 7 T cell receptor beta chains were all obtained from the same sample, sequenced in a study of yellow fever vaccine responses in identical twins. In TCRdb, the RT-PCR reads were re-called with MiXCR into one record per CDR3 protein. The sample includes around 3,300 distinct CDR3 sequences, over 70% of them seen just once. The specimen comprised T cells from blood (PBMCs), unsorted or a sorted subset (not recorded which), sampled before or after yellow fever vaccination (not recorded which). The origin of the receptors is a woman under 30 who received the yellow fever vaccine.

The rearrangement uses TRBV7-9 and TRBJ2-1; D ambiguous. V gave up 5 bases and J gave up 8 bases, with 7 bases separating them. This CDR3 comprises 11 residues. The germline CDR1 and CDR2 sequences are SEHNR and FQNEAQ (reference sequence). The CDR3 sequence is CASSANYEQFF. The CDR3 DNA follows: TGTGCCAGCAGCGCTAATTATGAGCAGTTCTTC.

The chain joins TRBV4-1 to TRBJ1-5; 7 bases are a match to TRBD1. CDR1 MGHRA and CDR2 YSYEKL come from the germline V gene. Trimming took 1 base from V and 7 from J; bases not matched to a gene: 7. The CDR3 length is 15 residues. The CDR3 nucleotides are TGCGCCAGCAGCCAAGTAGAGGGGGCTCAGCAGCCCCAGCATTTT. Its protein is CASSQVEGAQQPQHF.

This clonotype was picked up a small number of times. V gene TRBV2 combines with J gene TRBJ2-3; D is unclear. Germline loops: CDR1 SNHLY, CDR2 FYNNEI. The CDR3 has 17 residues. Trimming left V 4 bases short and J 0 bases short, with 17 bases between. Here the CDR3 DNA reads TGTGCCAGCAGTGGAAACATACTAATCTCTAGCACAGATACGCAGTATTTT. Residues: CASSGNILISSTDTQYF.

This clonotype has a handful of counts. The chain employs TRBV5-1 and TRBJ2-5, with 10 bases aligning to TRBD2. Germline assignment: CDR1 SGHRS and CDR2 YFSETQ. The CDR3 is made up of 16 amino acids. The junction had 5 bases not matched to a gene; V was cut back by 2 bases and J by 1 base. CDR3 nucleotides: TGCGCCAGCAGCTTCCTAGCGGGAGTGTCCCAAGAGACCCAGTACTTC. This encodes CASSFLAGVSQETQYF.

V gene TRBV15 combines with J gene TRBJ2-7, with 7 bases fitting TRBD2. Per germline, CDR1 LNHNV and CDR2 YYDKDF (reference sequence). After removal of 1 base from V and 3 bases from J, the junction contained 9 bases not matched to a gene. The CDR3 has 16 residues. CDR3 sequence: CATSRGRGLVYYEQYF. The CDR3 nucleotides read TGTGCCACCAGCAGAGGTCGAGGACTAGTGTACTACGAGCAGTACTTC.

The chain couples TRBV4-3 to TRBJ1-2, with 7 positions matching TRBD1. The CDR3 loop spans 13 amino acids. V gave up 3 bases and J gave up 8 bases; unmatched junction bases: 6. CDR1 LGHNA and CDR2 YSLEER come from the germline V gene. The CDR3 reads CASSQTGLRGYTF. CDR3 coding DNA: TGCGCCAGCAGCCAGACAGGGTTGCGAGGCTACACCTTC.

CDR3 sequence: CASSIALPDTQYF. The DNA of the CDR3 is TGTGCCAGTAGTATTGCCCTACCTGATACGCAGTATTTT. The chain joins TRBV19 to TRBJ2-3; D remains ambiguous. Germline-derived CDR1 and CDR2 are LNHDA and SQIVND (reference sequence). Trimming shortened V by 3 bases and J by 6 bases, and 10 bases separated the two germline ends. The CDR3 runs to 13 residues.